A selection of T cell receptor beta chains follows, all from one sample in a study of shared clonotypes between healthy human individuals. The repertoire was sequenced with immunoSEQ multiplex PCR; TCRdb's copy has only in-frame clones and lacks some. The repertoire has around 690,000 clones, less than 95% of them found once; the top ten carry about 34%. Sequenced sample: memory CD8+ T cells from PBMCs. These receptors were collected from a man aged 18-30 years in good health. Some clones in this sample may be carry-over from other donors' samples. Each CDR3 is given with its conserved first and last residue. A D gene is named only where the DNA matches it firmly. A clone size is listed for some rows: how often the clone was seen (once, few, many), or a class if it is expanded.

CDR3	DNA	length	size	J	D	V
CASTSGTSGTDTQYF	TGTGCCAGCACTAGCGGGACTAGCGGAACAGATACGCAGTATTTT	15	.	TRBJ2-3	TRBD2	TRBV6-5
CASRITSASSYNEQFF	TGTGCCAGCAGGATCACTAGCGCCAGCTCCTACAATGAGCAGTTCTTC	16	.	TRBJ2-1	TRBD2	TRBV27
CASSFGGDQETQYF	TGTGCCAGCAGCTTTGGAGGGGATCAAGAGACCCAGTACTTC	14	.	TRBJ2-5	.	TRBV13
CAGQIRPLKETQYF	TGTGCCGGGCAGATCCGGCCTTTGAAAGAGACCCAGTACTTC	14	.	TRBJ2-5	.	TRBV21-1
CASSVEQGPGETQYF	TGTGCCAGCAGCGTAGAGCAGGGTCCGGGAGAGACCCAGTACTTC	15	.	TRBJ2-5	.	TRBV9
CASSLLGGGGAYEQYF	TGTGCCAGCAGTTTATTAGGCGGGGGAGGGGCCTACGAGCAGTACTTC	16	.	TRBJ2-7	TRBD2	TRBV27
CASSQQGQVNYGYTF	TGTGCCAGCAGCCAGCAGGGGCAGGTTAACTATGGCTACACCTTC	15	.	TRBJ1-2	.	TRBV7-9
CASSLLLAGGPETQYF	TGTGCCAGCAGTTTATTACTAGCGGGAGGACCAGAGACCCAGTACTTC	16	once	TRBJ2-5	TRBD2	TRBV27
CASTPQQQREGRGVHTQYF	TGTGCCAGCACTCCCCAGCAACAGCGGGAGGGCCGGGGCGTGCATACGCAGTATTTT	19	.	TRBJ2-3	TRBD2	TRBV27
CASSFAVNYGYTF	TGTGCCAGCAGTTTCGCGGTTAACTATGGCTACACCTTC	13	.	TRBJ1-2	.	TRBV27
CASSLGTGMADTQYF	TGCGCCAGCAGCTTGGGGACAGGGATGGCAGATACGCAGTATTTT	15	.	TRBJ2-3	TRBD1	TRBV5-1
CASSQGPGAGGSYEQYF	TGCGCCAGCAGCCAAGGCCCCGGGGCGGGAGGCTCCTACGAGCAGTACTTC	17	.	TRBJ2-7	TRBD2	TRBV4-3
CASSYSGQVGTQYF	TGTGCCAGCAGTTACTCGGGGCAGGTTGGGACCCAGTACTTC	14	.	TRBJ2-5	.	TRBV6-6
CASRAEDRHNEKLFF	TGTGCCAGCAGGGCGGAGGACAGGCATAATGAAAAACTGTTTTTT	15	few	TRBJ1-4	TRBD1	TRBV28
CASSLSFLLAGGPPAPGELFF	TGTGCCAGCAGTTTATCTTTTTTACTAGCGGGAGGCCCGCCAGCCCCCGGGGAGCTGTTTTTT	21	.	TRBJ2-2	TRBD2	TRBV27
CASSLTRTGLGEAFF	TGCGCCAGCAGCTTGACAAGGACAGGGCTAGGTGAAGCTTTCTTT	15	.	TRBJ1-1	TRBD1	TRBV5-1
CASSETPGHNTGELFF	TGTGCCAGCAGTGAAACACCGGGACACAACACCGGGGAGCTGTTTTTT	16	.	TRBJ2-2	.	TRBV6-1
CAWSVEQGGNTIYF	TGTGCCTGGAGTGTAGAACAGGGAGGAAACACCATATATTTT	14	.	TRBJ1-3	.	TRBV30
CASSQDLASGVYNEQFF	TGCGCCAGCAGCCAAGATTTGGCTAGCGGGGTCTACAATGAGCAGTTCTTC	17	.	TRBJ2-1	TRBD2	TRBV4-1
CASSHLGFSEAFF	TGTGCCAGCAGCCACTTGGGTTTCTCTGAAGCTTTCTTT	13	.	TRBJ1-1	.	TRBV14
CASRGLDTSTDTQYF	TGTGCCAGCAGGGGACTAGACACTAGCACAGATACGCAGTATTTT	15	.	TRBJ2-3	TRBD2	TRBV2
CASSPRDREVYEQYF	TGTGCCAGTAGTCCCCGGGACAGGGAAGTCTACGAGCAGTACTTC	15	.	TRBJ2-7	TRBD1	TRBV19
CASSSHLAEDNEQFF	TGTGCCAGCTCCTCTCACCTAGCGGAGGACAATGAGCAGTTCTTC	15	.	TRBJ2-1	TRBD2	TRBV6-5
CATPGTGSYEQYF	TGTGCCACCCCGGGGACAGGCTCCTACGAGCAGTACTTC	13	.	TRBJ2-7	TRBD1	TRBV6-1
CASSPTGGRAPEQYF	TGTGCCAGCAGCCCTACTGGCGGGAGGGCCCCCGAGCAGTACTTC	15	.	TRBJ2-7	TRBD2	TRBV6-5
CASSFLGTGHREQFF	TGTGCCAGCAGTTTTCTCGGGACAGGGCACAGGGAGCAGTTCTTC	15	.	TRBJ2-1	TRBD1	TRBV27
CTSSQEGSPNDDSGVSYEQYF	TGCACCAGCAGCCAAGAGGGATCTCCCAACGATGACAGCGGGGTGTCCTACGAGCAGTACTTC	21	.	TRBJ2-7	.	TRBV1
CASSQDQARRGSYEQYF	TGCGCCAGCAGCCAAGACCAAGCGCGGAGGGGATCCTACGAGCAGTACTTC	17	.	TRBJ2-7	.	TRBV4-3
CASSLGSGTSSYEQYF	TGTGCCAGCAGCTTAGGGTCAGGGACGTCATCCTACGAGCAGTACTTC	16	.	TRBJ2-7	.	TRBV7-9